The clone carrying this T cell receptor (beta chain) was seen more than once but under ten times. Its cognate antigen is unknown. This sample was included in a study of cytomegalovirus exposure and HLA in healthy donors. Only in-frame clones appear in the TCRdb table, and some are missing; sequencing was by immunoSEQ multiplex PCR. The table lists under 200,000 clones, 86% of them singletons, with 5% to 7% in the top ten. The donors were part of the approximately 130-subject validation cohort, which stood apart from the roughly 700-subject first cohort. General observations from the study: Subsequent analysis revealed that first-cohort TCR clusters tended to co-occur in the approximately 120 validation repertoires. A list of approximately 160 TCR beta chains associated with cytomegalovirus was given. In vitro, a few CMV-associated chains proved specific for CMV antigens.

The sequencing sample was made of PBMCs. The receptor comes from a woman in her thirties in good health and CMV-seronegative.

CDR3 nucleotide sequence: TGTGCCAGCAGCTCGGGCCGATATGGCTACACCTTC. Translated: CASSSGRYGYTF. This sequence joins TRBV2 and TRBJ1-2; no firm D call. The germline V gene encodes CDR1 SNHLY and CDR2 FYNNEI. The CDR3 totals 12 residues. V was trimmed by 6 bases and J by 5 bases, leaving 10 bases between them. The full variable domain, its missing parts supplied by reference TRBV2 and TRBJ1-2, is EPEVTQTPSHQVTQMGQEVILRCVPISNHLYFYWYRQILGQKVEFLVSFYNNEISEKSEIFDDQFSVERPDGSNFTLKIRSTKLEDSAMYFCASSSGRYGYTFGSGTRLTVV.